This T cell receptor (beta chain) was identified in a study of shared clonotypes between healthy human individuals. Germline loops: CDR1 SGHRS, CDR2 YFSETQ. CDR3 length: 15 amino acids. V shed 4 bases, J shed 8 bases, and the junction held 9 bases outside the gene matches. Sequencing was performed with immunoSEQ multiplex PCR; in TCRdb, only in-frame clones are kept and a portion is missing. The repertoire holds over a million clones, with around 74% as singletons. The specimen was memory CD4+ T cells sorted from blood. Subset defined: CD45RA-negative fraction. The clonotype comes from a man between 18 and 29 years old in good health. The chain is built from TRBV5-1 and TRBJ1-6; 7 bases fit TRBD1. In DNA, the CDR3 is TGCGCCAGCAGCCTGAGGGGGCAGGGGGATTCACCCCTCCACTTT. This gives the protein CASSLRGQGDSPLHF.